This T cell receptor (beta chain) was found in a study of regulatory T cells in long-lasting Graves disease. General study points: TRBV28, TRBJ1-2 and TRBJ2-5 emerged as the favored segments in persistent disease.

Construction of the TCR beta libraries employed iRepertoire HTBI primers in conjunction with Arm-PCR of CDR3 regions. One entry per CDR3 protein results from TCRdb running MiXCR on the multiplex PCR reads. The sample shows approximately 380,000 distinct CDR3 sequences, about 20% of them seen only once. Comment on this clonotype: Its cognate antigen is unknown.

Time point specified: persistent/refractory GD, antithyroid drugs over 5 years with positive TRAb. With RNA extracted from PBMCs as input, the TCR library was made. One endocrinology department in Xi'an, China, was where patients came from. With EDTA tubes as the receptacles, 7 to 9 milliliters of peripheral blood were drawn. The V gene's germline CDR1 is SGHAT and CDR2 FQNNGV. V gave up 5 bases and J gave up 2 bases, with 13 bases separating them. CDR3 length: 14 residues. The V and J genes are TRBV11-2 and TRBJ2-7; D possibly matches TRBD1 or TRBD2 (5 bases each). The clonotype was recovered from a female donor with Graves disease. The sequencing used peripheral blood mononuclear cells (PBMCs), collected when the disease was refractory, from a patient treated with antithyroid drugs. Written as DNA, the CDR3 is TGTGCCAGCAGCGGTGGGGGAATGGCCTACGAGCAGTACTTC. It yields the protein CASSGGGMAYEQYF.